The clone carrying this TCR beta chain turned up a few times. Antigen: not known. The data derive from a study of T cell repertoires in cytomegalovirus infection. Study in general: Evidence of both CMV infection and a matching HLA type came from public TCR beta signatures.

TCRdb called the reads again in MiXCR, with one record for every CDR3 protein. Here the sample spans about 300,000 distinct CDR3 sequences, around 10% being singletons. Per the germline V gene, CDR1 is MDHEN and CDR2 is SYDVKM. This CDR3 region has 16 residues. Trimming stripped 7 bases from V and 2 bases from J, with 15 bases between. Findings and caveats of the study: What dominated the ex vivo response were HLA-C-restricted CMV-specific TCR beta clonotypes. Cumulated frequencies of public TCR beta families served to identify carriers of CMV plus the relevant HLA.

This TCR was sampled from a human donor in good health (CMV status not recorded). Some clones in this sample may be carry-over from other donors' samples. Sequenced input: PBMCs. This chain uses TRBV28 with TRBJ2-6; no firm D call. CDR3 DNA sequence: TGTGCCAGCACCCTTGCCCCACGGGCTGGGGCCAACGTCCTGACTTTC. It yields the protein CASTLAPRAGANVLTF. The whole variable domain, remainder taken from reference TRBV28 and TRBJ2-6, is DVKVTQSSRYLVKRTGEKVFLECVQDMDHENMFWYRQDPGLGLRLIYFSYDVKMKEKGDIPEGYSVSREKKERFSLILESASTNQTSMYLCASTLAPRAGANVLTFGAGSRLTVL.